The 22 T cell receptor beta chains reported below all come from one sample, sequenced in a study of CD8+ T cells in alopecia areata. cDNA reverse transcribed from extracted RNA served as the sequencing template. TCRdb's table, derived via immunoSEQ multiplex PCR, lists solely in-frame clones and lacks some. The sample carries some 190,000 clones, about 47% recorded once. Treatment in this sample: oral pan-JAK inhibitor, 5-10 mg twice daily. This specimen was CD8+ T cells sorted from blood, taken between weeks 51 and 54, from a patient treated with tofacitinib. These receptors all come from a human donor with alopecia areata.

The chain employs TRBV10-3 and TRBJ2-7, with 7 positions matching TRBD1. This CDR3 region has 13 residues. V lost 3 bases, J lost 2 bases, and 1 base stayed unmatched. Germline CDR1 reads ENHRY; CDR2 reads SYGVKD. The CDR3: CAISDDRAYEQYF. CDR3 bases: TGTGCCATCAGTGACGACAGGGCCTACGAGCAGTACTTC.

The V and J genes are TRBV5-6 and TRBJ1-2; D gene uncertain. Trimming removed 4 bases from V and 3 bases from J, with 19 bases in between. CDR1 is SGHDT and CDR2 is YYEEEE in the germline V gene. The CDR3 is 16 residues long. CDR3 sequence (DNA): TGTGCCAGCAGCCCAGGAGCTTTGTGGTTGGACTATGGCTACACCTTC. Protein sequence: CASSPGALWLDYGYTF.

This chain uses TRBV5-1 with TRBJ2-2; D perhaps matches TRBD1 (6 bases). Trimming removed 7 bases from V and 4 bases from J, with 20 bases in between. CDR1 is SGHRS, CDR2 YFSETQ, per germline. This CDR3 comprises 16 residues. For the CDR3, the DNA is TGCGCCAGCTCCCAAGCAGAGACAGGCCTCACCGGGGAGCTGTTTTTT. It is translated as CASSQAETGLTGELFF.

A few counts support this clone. In nucleotides, the CDR3 is TGCAGCGTTGAAGGGGAGTCAGGTAGCCACGAGCAGTACTTC. Encoded protein: CSVEGESGSHEQYF. This chain connects TRBV29-1 to TRBJ2-7; TRBD2 might be the D (5 bases). CDR1 is SQVTM and CDR2 is ANQGSEA in the germline V gene. The CDR3 extends over 14 amino acids. V was shortened by 1 base and J by 5 bases, with 15 bases between the two germline ends.

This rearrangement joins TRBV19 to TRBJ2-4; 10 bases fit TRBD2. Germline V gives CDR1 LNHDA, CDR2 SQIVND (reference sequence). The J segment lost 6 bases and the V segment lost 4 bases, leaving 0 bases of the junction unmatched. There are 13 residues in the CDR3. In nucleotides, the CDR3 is TGTGCCAGTAGTAGGACTAGCGGAAACATTCAGTACTTC. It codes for CASSRTSGNIQYF.

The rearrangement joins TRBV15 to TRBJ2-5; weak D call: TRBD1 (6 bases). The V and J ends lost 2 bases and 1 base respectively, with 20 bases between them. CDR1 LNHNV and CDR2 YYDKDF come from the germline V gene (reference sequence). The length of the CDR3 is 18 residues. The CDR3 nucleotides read TGTGCCACCAGCAGATTCCCCCGGGACACCCATTCCCAAGAGACCCAGTACTTC. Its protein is CATSRFPRDTHSQETQYF.

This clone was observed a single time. This chain's CDR3 is CAWSGPGQLANTEAFF. DNA for the CDR3: TGTGCCTGGAGTGGCCCGGGACAACTAGCGAACACTGAAGCTTTCTTT. V and J are TRBV30 and TRBJ1-1, with a possible D match to TRBD1 (6 bases). Germline V CDR1 and CDR2: GTSNPN, SVGIG (reference sequence). V dropped 1 base and J dropped 1 base, with 16 bases sitting between them. The CDR3 is made up of 16 amino acids.

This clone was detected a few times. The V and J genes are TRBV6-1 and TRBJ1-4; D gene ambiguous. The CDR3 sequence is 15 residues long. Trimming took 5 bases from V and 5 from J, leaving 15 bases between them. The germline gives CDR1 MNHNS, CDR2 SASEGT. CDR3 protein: CASSLSISGNEKLFF. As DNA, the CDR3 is TGTGCCAGCAGTCTAAGTATAAGTGGCAATGAAAAACTGTTTTTT.

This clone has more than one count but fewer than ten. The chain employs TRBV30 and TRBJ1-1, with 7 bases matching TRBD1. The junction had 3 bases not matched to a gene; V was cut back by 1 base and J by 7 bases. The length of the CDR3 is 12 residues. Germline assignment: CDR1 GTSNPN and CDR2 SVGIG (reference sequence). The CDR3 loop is CAWSGDRHEAFF. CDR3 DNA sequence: TGTGCCTGGAGTGGGGACAGACATGAAGCTTTCTTT.

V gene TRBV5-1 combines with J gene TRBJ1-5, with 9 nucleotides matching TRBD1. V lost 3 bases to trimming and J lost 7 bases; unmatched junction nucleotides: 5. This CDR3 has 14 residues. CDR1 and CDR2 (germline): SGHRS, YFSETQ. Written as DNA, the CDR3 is TGCGCCAGCAGCTCGACAGGGGGGGAGCAGCCCCAGCATTTT. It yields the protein CASSSTGGEQPQHF.

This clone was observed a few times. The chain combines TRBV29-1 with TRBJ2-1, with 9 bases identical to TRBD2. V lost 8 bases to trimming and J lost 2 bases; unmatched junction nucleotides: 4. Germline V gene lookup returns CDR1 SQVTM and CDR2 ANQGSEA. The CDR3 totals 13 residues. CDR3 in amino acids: CSTSGGTYNEQFF. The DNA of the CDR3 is TGCAGCACGAGCGGGGGGACCTACAATGAGCAGTTCTTC.

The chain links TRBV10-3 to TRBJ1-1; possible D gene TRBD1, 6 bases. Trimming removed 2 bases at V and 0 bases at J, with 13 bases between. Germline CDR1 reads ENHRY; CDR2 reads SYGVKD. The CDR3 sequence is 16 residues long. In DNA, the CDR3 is TGTGCCATCAGTGAGGGGGGGCGGCACCTGAACACTGAAGCTTTCTTT. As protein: CAISEGGRHLNTEAFF.

The CDR3 loop reads CAWSGGLSTEAFF. The DNA for the CDR3 is TGTGCCTGGAGCGGGGGGTTGAGCACTGAAGCTTTCTTT. V gene TRBV30 combines with J gene TRBJ1-1, with D possibly matching TRBD1 (5 bases). Trimming left V 3 bases short and J 4 bases short, with 12 bases between. CDR3 length equals 13 residues. Germline lookup yields CDR1 GTSNPN and CDR2 SVGIG (reference sequence).

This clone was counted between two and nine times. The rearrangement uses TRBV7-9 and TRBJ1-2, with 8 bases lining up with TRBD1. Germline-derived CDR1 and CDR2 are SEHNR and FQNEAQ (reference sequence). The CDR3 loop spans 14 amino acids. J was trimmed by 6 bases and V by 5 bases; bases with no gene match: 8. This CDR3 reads CASSSPDRADGYTF. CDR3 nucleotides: TGTGCCAGCAGCAGCCCGGACAGGGCGGATGGCTACACCTTC.

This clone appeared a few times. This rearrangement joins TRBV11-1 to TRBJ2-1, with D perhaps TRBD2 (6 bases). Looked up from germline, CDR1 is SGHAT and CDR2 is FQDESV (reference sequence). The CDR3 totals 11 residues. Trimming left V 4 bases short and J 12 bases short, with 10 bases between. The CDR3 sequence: CASSSTGVQFF. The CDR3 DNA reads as TGTGCCAGCAGCTCTACGGGAGTGCAGTTCTTC.

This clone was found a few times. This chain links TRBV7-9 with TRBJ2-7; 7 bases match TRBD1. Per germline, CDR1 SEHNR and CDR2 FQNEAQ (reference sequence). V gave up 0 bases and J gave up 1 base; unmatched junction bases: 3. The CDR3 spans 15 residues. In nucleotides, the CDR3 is TGTGCCAGCAGCTTAGCGACAGGGATTTCCTACGAGCAGTACTTC. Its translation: CASSLATGISYEQYF.

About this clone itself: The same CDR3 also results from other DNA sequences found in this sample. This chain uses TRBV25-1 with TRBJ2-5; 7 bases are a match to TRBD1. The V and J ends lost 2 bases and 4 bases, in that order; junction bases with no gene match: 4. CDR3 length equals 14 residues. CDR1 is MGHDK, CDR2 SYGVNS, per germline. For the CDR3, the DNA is TGTGCCAGCAGTGAAGACAACAGGGGAGAGACCCAGTACTTC. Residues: CASSEDNRGETQYF.

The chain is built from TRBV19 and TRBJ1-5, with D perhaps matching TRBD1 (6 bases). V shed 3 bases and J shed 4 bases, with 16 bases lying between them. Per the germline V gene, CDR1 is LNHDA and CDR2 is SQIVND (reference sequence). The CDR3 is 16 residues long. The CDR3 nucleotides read TGTGCCAGTAGTATTGCTTCAGGGGCCCTTAATCAGCCCCAGCATTTT. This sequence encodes CASSIASGALNQPQHF.

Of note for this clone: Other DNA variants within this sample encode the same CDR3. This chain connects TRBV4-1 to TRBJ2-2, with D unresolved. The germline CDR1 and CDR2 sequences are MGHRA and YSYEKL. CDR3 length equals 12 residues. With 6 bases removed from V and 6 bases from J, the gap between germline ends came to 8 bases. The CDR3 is CASSPRSGELFF. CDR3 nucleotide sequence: TGCGCCAGCAGTCCCAGGTCCGGGGAGCTGTTTTTT.

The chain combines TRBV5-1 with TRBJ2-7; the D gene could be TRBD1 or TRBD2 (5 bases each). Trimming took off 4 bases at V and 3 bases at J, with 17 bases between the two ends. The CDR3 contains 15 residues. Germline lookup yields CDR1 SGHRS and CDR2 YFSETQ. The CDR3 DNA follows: TGCGCCAGCAGCCTGGAGACGGGGACCAACTACGAGCAGTACTTC. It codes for CASSLETGTNYEQYF.

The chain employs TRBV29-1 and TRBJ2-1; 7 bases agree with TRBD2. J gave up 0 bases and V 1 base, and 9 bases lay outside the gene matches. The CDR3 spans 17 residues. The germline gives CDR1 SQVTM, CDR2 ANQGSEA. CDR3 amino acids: CSVEGRVRDYSYNEQFF. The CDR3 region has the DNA TGCAGCGTTGAAGGGCGGGTCAGGGACTACTCCTACAATGAGCAGTTCTTC.

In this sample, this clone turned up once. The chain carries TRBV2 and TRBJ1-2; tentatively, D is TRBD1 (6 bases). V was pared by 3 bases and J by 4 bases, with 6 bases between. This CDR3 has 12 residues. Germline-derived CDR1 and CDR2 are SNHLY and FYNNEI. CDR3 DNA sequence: TGTGCCAGCAGTGAGGACAGCTATGGCTACACCTTC. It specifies CASSEDSYGYTF.